These 24 T cell receptor beta chains were sequenced from one sample in a study of shared clonotypes between healthy human individuals. Sequenced by immunoSEQ multiplex PCR; TCRdb stores in-frame clones only, minus some. Among roughly 760,000 clones listed, approximately 79% were seen once. Sequencing was done on a sample of memory CD4+ T cells sorted from blood. Indicated subset: CD45RA-negative fraction. The receptors derive from a woman younger than 45 in good health.

The chain links TRBV5-1 to TRBJ1-2; D is perhaps TRBD1 (6 bases). Looked up from germline, CDR1 is SGHRS and CDR2 is YFSETQ. This CDR3 is 17 amino acids long. Trimming pared 0 bases from V and 4 bases from J, leaving 19 bases between. The CDR3 loop is CASSLDGQLDFSYGYTF. The DNA for the CDR3 is TGCGCCAGCAGCTTGGACGGACAGTTGGATTTTAGCTATGGCTACACCTTC.

The rearrangement joins TRBV19 to TRBJ2-5; D call uncertain. The CDR3 extends over 13 amino acids. Trimming removed 6 bases at V and 1 base at J, with 9 bases between. Germline loops: CDR1 LNHDA, CDR2 SQIVND (reference sequence). CDR3: CASRQYGQETQYF. The CDR3 DNA sequence: TGTGCCAGTAGACAGTATGGCCAAGAGACCCAGTACTTC.

The J gene is TRBJ1-2, the V gene TRBV19; D gene uncertain. Germline V gives CDR1 LNHDA, CDR2 SQIVND (reference sequence). The CDR3 is 14 amino acids. V was cut by 5 bases and J by 1 base, with 11 bases left in between. The CDR3 loop is CASSRYSNNYGYTF. As DNA, the CDR3 is TGTGCCAGTAGTCGATACAGCAATAACTATGGCTACACCTTC.

In its sample, this clone was seen a few times. The chain has TRBV7-2 and TRBJ2-1; D gene uncertain. V was cut by 0 bases and J by 0 bases, with 12 bases left in between. Germline assignment: CDR1 SGHTA and CDR2 FQGNSA. The CDR3 covers 17 residues. CDR3 protein: CASSLAARLGSYNEQFF. The CDR3 region has the DNA TGTGCCAGCAGCTTAGCGGCGCGTCTAGGCTCCTACAATGAGCAGTTCTTC.

The rearrangement joins TRBV7-9 to TRBJ1-5; a weak D match, TRBD1 (6 bases). Germline assignment: CDR1 SEHNR and CDR2 FQNEAQ (reference sequence). Between the trimmed V and J ends, which lost 2 bases and 6 bases, there was a span of 20 bases. The CDR3 extends over 17 amino acids. The CDR3 reads CASSLSGVRGAIQPQHF. DNA of the CDR3: TGTGCCAGCAGCTTAAGTGGCGTGCGGGGGGCTATTCAGCCCCAGCATTTT. The whole variable domain, filled in from reference TRBV7-9 and TRBJ1-5, reads DTGVSQNPRHKITKRGQNVTFRCDPISEHNRLYWYRQTLGQGPEFLTYFQNEAQLEKSRLLSDRFSAERPKGSFSTLEIQRTEQGDSAMYLCASSLSGVRGAIQPQHFGDGTRLSIL.

Many counts were recorded for this clone. Other DNA sequences in the same sample also yield this CDR3. The J gene is TRBJ1-2, the V gene TRBV5-4; a weak D match, TRBD1 (5 bases). Germline-derived CDR1 and CDR2 are SGHNT and YYREEE (reference sequence). With 7 bases removed from V and 2 bases from J, the gap between germline ends came to 15 bases. The CDR3 is 14 amino acids. CDR3 amino acids: CASSGGGANYGYTF. Written as DNA, the CDR3 is TGTGCCAGCTCTGGGGGTGGGGCCAACTATGGCTACACCTTC.

Only a few counts were recorded for this clone. The gene calls are TRBV4-1 and TRBJ2-3; D is ambiguous. The CDR3 spans 16 residues. Germline CDR1 and CDR2: MGHRA and YSYEKL. Between the trimmed V and J ends, which lost 1 base and 6 bases, there was a span of 17 bases. CDR3 region: CASSQVDLVVFDTQYF. In DNA form, the CDR3 reads TGCGCCAGCAGCCAAGTAGATCTAGTCGTATTCGATACGCAGTATTTT.

The chain couples TRBV30 to TRBJ2-2; TRBD1 matches at 12 bases. CDR1 and CDR2 from the germline V gene are GTSNPN and SVGIG (reference sequence). This CDR3 has 18 amino acids. V trimming: 1 base; J trimming: 7 bases; junction bases outside the gene matches: 13. CDR3 DNA sequence: TGTGCCTGGAGTGCTAAATACGGGACAGGGGGCTCTAACGGGGAGCTGTTTTTT. Translating gives CAWSAKYGTGGSNGELFF.

The rearrangement uses TRBV14 and TRBJ2-7, with 7 bases that match TRBD2. J gave up 2 bases and V 4 bases, and 8 bases lay outside the gene matches. CDR3 size: 15 residues. The germline gives CDR1 SGHDN, CDR2 FVKESK. In nucleotides, the CDR3 is TGTGCCAGCAGCCCAGAGGGAGCGGGGACCTACGAGCAGTACTTC. As protein: CASSPEGAGTYEQYF.

The V call is TRBV19, the J call TRBJ2-3, with 14 positions matching TRBD2. The CDR3 spans 16 residues. V gave up 5 bases and J gave up 5 bases; unmatched junction bases: 6. Germline V gene lookup returns CDR1 LNHDA and CDR2 SQIVND (reference sequence). This chain's CDR3 is CASSLGTSGSLDTQYF. CDR3 DNA: TGTGCCAGTAGTCTCGGGACTAGCGGGAGTCTAGATACGCAGTATTTT.

The chain uses TRBV10-3 and TRBJ1-2; the D gene is possibly TRBD1 (5 bases). This CDR3 contains 13 residues. V was pared by 4 bases and J by 8 bases, with 14 bases between. Per germline, CDR1 ENHRY and CDR2 SYGVKD. CDR3 loop: CAISASLGDGYTF. The CDR3 DNA follows: TGTGCCATCAGTGCTAGCCTGGGGGACGGCTACACCTTC.

This clone was detected once. The chain is built from TRBV30 and TRBJ1-2; 8 bases match TRBD1. Unmatched junction bases numbered 17, after V lost 7 bases and J lost 7 bases. The CDR3 runs to 15 residues. Germline V lookup: CDR1 GTSNPN, CDR2 SVGIG (reference sequence). CDR3 bases: TGTGCCTTGGTATTAGGACAGGGACGTGTGAGTGGCTACACCTTC. This gives the protein CALVLGQGRVSGYTF.

V gene TRBV4-1 combines with J gene TRBJ1-5, with 10 bases lining up with TRBD1. CDR3 length: 16 residues. V trimming: 2 bases; J trimming: 4 bases; junction bases outside the gene matches: 5. The germline V gene encodes CDR1 MGHRA and CDR2 YSYEKL. The CDR3 loop is CASSQSRDRGNQPQHF. DNA of the CDR3: TGCGCCAGCAGCCAAAGCCGGGACAGGGGAAATCAGCCCCAGCATTTT.

The genes are TRBV10-3 and TRBJ2-3; D ambiguous. The ends were cut back, 2 bases at V and 7 bases at J, with 22 bases in the middle. From germline, CDR1 is ENHRY and CDR2 SYGVKD. The CDR3 runs to 17 residues. Here the CDR3 DNA reads TGTGCCATCAGTGAGATCGACATCGGGTCGGAGCGAAATACGCAGTATTTT. It translates to CAISEIDIGSERNTQYF.

The J gene is TRBJ1-1, the V gene TRBV15; D is uncertain. Germline V gene lookup returns CDR1 LNHNV and CDR2 YYDKDF (reference sequence). The V and J ends lost 0 bases and 8 bases respectively, with 13 bases between them. This CDR3 comprises 14 residues. CDR3 region: CATSRDHNGLEAFF. For the CDR3, the DNA is TGTGCCACCAGCAGAGATCATAACGGACTGGAAGCTTTCTTT.

The sample holds a few counts of this clone. The chain joins TRBV19 to TRBJ2-4; TRBD1 aligns across 11 bases. The V and J ends lost 3 bases and 8 bases, in that order; junction bases with no gene match: 0. This CDR3 has 13 amino acids. From germline, CDR1 is LNHDA and CDR2 SQIVND (reference sequence). The CDR3 bases are TGTGCCAGTAGTATGGGACAGGGGGACATTCAGTACTTC. Its translation: CASSMGQGDIQYF.

The V call is TRBV27, the J call TRBJ2-4; D is possibly TRBD2 (5 bases). The germline gives CDR1 MNHEY, CDR2 SMNVEV (reference sequence). The CDR3 loop spans 17 amino acids. Trimming removed 2 bases at V and 3 bases at J, with 17 bases between. The CDR3 DNA reads TGTGCCAGCAGTTTACAGCCCCCCCGGGGTGGCAAAAACATTCAGTACTTC. Protein product: CASSLQPPRGGKNIQYF.

The chain links TRBV19 to TRBJ1-2; TRBD1 is a possible D gene (5 bases). The V end was cut by 4 bases, the J end by 4 bases, with 13 bases between. Germline CDR1 and CDR2: LNHDA and SQIVND (reference sequence). The CDR3 contains 14 residues. For the CDR3, the DNA is TGTGCCAGTAGTACCTTCCCCGACAGCTATGGCTACACCTTC. Encoded protein: CASSTFPDSYGYTF.

For the CDR3, the DNA is TGTGCCAGCAGCCCCGCCGGGACTAGCCCCCCCGGTGAGCAGTTCTTC. This codes for CASSPAGTSPPGEQFF. This chain links TRBV5-6 with TRBJ2-1, with 9 nucleotides matching TRBD2. This CDR3 has 16 amino acids. Germline CDR1 SGHDT, CDR2 YYEEEE. The trim removed 4 bases at V and 9 bases at J, leaving 14 bases unmatched.

The DNA for the CDR3 is TGTGCCAGCATTTCAGGGGGCCTGGGGATTGGCTACACCTTC. The encoded protein is CASISGGLGIGYTF. The rearrangement links TRBV28 to TRBJ1-2, with 8 positions matching TRBD1. V lost 7 bases to trimming and J lost 7 bases; unmatched junction nucleotides: 11. Germline values: CDR1 MDHEN, CDR2 SYDVKM. There are 14 residues in the CDR3.

The chain is built from TRBV1 and TRBJ1-2. TRBV1 represents a pseudogene. The CDR3 spans 16 residues. The CDR3 spells CTSSRQSGRINYGYTF. Written as DNA, the CDR3 is TGCACCAGCAGCCGCCAATCGGGACGGATTAACTATGGCTACACCTTC.

The rearrangement uses TRBV28 and TRBJ2-7, with 8 bases fitting TRBD1. Looked up from germline, CDR1 is MDHEN and CDR2 is SYDVKM. V gave up 5 bases and J gave up 6 bases; unmatched junction bases: 6. This CDR3 region has 13 residues. DNA for the CDR3: TGTGCCAGCAGTAGGACAGGGAATGTCGAGCAGTACTTC. Translation gives CASSRTGNVEQYF. The full variable domain, its missing parts supplied by reference TRBV28 and TRBJ2-7, is DVKVTQSSRYLVKRTGEKVFLECVQDMDHENMFWYRQDPGLGLRLIYFSYDVKMKEKGDIPEGYSVSREKKERFSLILESASTNQTSMYLCASSRTGNVEQYFGPGTRLTVT.

This clone was seen a few times. Within the sample, other DNA sequences also encode this same CDR3. V usage is TRBV4-1 and J usage is TRBJ1-2; D call uncertain. Germline CDR1 reads MGHRA; CDR2 reads YSYEKL. The CDR3 runs 13 residues. Trimming removed 4 bases from V and 4 bases from J, with 10 bases in between. In DNA form, the CDR3 reads TGCGCCAGCAGCCCCTCGGCGGGCTATGGCTACACCTTC. Translated: CASSPSAGYGYTF.

The chain links TRBV7-9 to TRBJ1-1; D is ambiguous. The ends were cut back, 5 bases at V and 0 bases at J, with 13 bases in the middle. CDR1 is SEHNR, CDR2 FQNEAQ, per germline (reference sequence). There are 15 residues in the CDR3. CDR3 nucleotides: TGTGCCAGCAGCGCCTCAGGAATCATGAACACTGAAGCTTTCTTT. It is translated as CASSASGIMNTEAFF.